These 18 T cell receptor beta chains originate from one sample sequenced in a study of graft-versus-host responses after intestinal transplantation (dated by TCRdb to the early 2020s). Libraries were constructed by the immunoSEQ multiplex PCR assay. This is the immuneACCESS table as TCRdb keeps it, with only in-frame sequences that have V and J called. A part of the clones is gone; compared with another copy, unresolved V genes explain less than half, and the rest is unexplained. The sample table shows about 12,000 clones, and under 45% are seen once. More than 2.5% of the sample comes from the top ten. This sample's time point label indicates: cells obtained before transplantation from donor or recipient. In mixed lymphocyte reactions, some 200,000 CFSE-labeled pre-transplant responders were plated with some 200,000 irradiated violet-dye-labeled stimulators and cultured for about 6 days. The sequenced sample was alloreactive CD8+ T cells from a mixed lymphocyte reaction culture, obtained before intestinal transplant. Reading the label with the study, this specimen's cell subset or site is: CFSE-low proliferating T cells sorted from roughly six-day pre-transplant mixed lymphocyte reaction (GvH or HvG direction). The receptors were sampled from a human patient who received an intestinal transplant.

The rearrangement links TRBV5-6 to TRBJ1-2; D gene unclear. V was trimmed by 4 bases and J by 4 bases, leaving 14 bases between them. CDR1 and CDR2 from the germline V gene are SGHDT and YYEEEE. The CDR3 is 14 residues long. The CDR3 here is CASSAGWGIYGYTF. As DNA, the CDR3 is TGTGCCAGCAGCGCGGGGTGGGGAATCTATGGCTACACCTTC.

This clone was picked up a small number of times. The J gene is TRBJ1-1, the V gene TRBV7-9; D call uncertain. Trimming removed 7 bases at V and 1 base at J, with 10 bases between. In germline, CDR1 is SEHNR, CDR2 FQNEAQ (reference sequence). The CDR3 is 13 amino acids. As DNA, the CDR3 is TGTGCCAGCATCTGGGATGGGAACACTGAAGCTTTCTTT. Translation gives CASIWDGNTEAFF.

The chain is built from TRBV7-3 and TRBJ2-1; perhaps TRBD2 as D (6 bases). The ends were cut back, 4 bases at V and 0 bases at J, with 22 bases in the middle. This CDR3 has 19 residues. Germline assignment: CDR1 SGHTA and CDR2 FQGTGA. CDR3 in DNA: TGTGCCAGCAGCTCGCCCGGAGCGGAGGGATTAAGCTCCTACAATGAGCAGTTCTTC. Amino acids: CASSSPGAEGLSSYNEQFF.

Comment on this clone: Germline and junction disagree at one end, which may indicate a read error. This chain joins TRBV28 and TRBJ2-7; D possibly uses TRBD1 or TRBD2 (6 bases each). Germline V lookup: CDR1 MDHEN, CDR2 SYDVKM. The CDR3 sequence is 14 residues long. The CDR3 reads CASSLLVRGPKVDF. CDR3 DNA: TGTGCCAGCAGTTTATTGGTACGGGGGCCAAAGGTGGACTTC.

This clone has just a few counts. CDR3 in DNA: TGTGCCAGCAGCTTAGGTGCGGGGTCCCTTCCGACCCAGTACTTC. Protein product: CASSLGAGSLPTQYF. V and J are TRBV7-9 and TRBJ2-5; D may be TRBD2 (6 bases). V lost 1 base, J lost 7 bases, and 16 bases lay in between. Germline values: CDR1 SEHNR, CDR2 FQNEAQ (reference sequence). There are 15 residues in the CDR3.

The chain recombines TRBV7-9 with TRBJ2-1; 7 bases align to TRBD2. V lost 5 bases to trimming and J lost 4 bases; unmatched junction nucleotides: 11. This CDR3 is 16 amino acids long. The germline V gene has CDR1 SEHNR and CDR2 FQNEAQ (reference sequence). The CDR3 loop reads CASSPPASGLYNEQFF. In DNA, the CDR3 is TGTGCCAGCAGCCCCCCGGCTAGCGGACTATACAATGAGCAGTTCTTC.

This clone was counted only a few times. The chain recombines TRBV28 with TRBJ2-7; 11 bases are a match to TRBD1. In germline, CDR1 is MDHEN, CDR2 SYDVKM. The junction had 8 bases not matched to a gene; V was cut back by 6 bases and J by 4 bases. There are 15 residues in the CDR3. The CDR3 region has the DNA TGTGCCAGCAGAGAATCGGGGACAGGGGGGTACGAGCAGTACTTC. Translation gives CASRESGTGGYEQYF.

The chain joins TRBV4-1 to TRBJ1-1; D is unresolved. The CDR3 has 16 residues. Germline CDR1 MGHRA, CDR2 YSYEKL. Trimming shortened V by 0 bases and J by 4 bases, and 15 bases separated the two germline ends. The CDR3 loop reads CASSQELRTVRTEAFF. The CDR3 DNA is TGCGCCAGCAGCCAAGAACTTCGGACGGTCCGCACTGAAGCTTTCTTT.

The CDR3 here is CASSVATSGTYEQYF. The CDR3 DNA sequence: TGTGCCAGCAGTGTGGCCACTAGCGGGACCTACGAGCAGTACTTC. This chain links TRBV6-6 with TRBJ2-7; 10 bases are a match to TRBD2. Germline CDR1 and CDR2: MNHNY and SVGAGI (reference sequence). The CDR3 has 15 residues. The V segment lost 5 bases and the J segment 2 bases; nucleotides outside the gene matches: 6.

This sequence joins TRBV28 and TRBJ1-4; no firm D call. This CDR3 is built from 13 residues. V lost 3 bases and J 8 bases, leaving 10 bases between the germline ends. CDR1 MDHEN and CDR2 SYDVKM come from the germline V gene. The CDR3 reads CASSFGENEKLFF. The CDR3 nucleotides read TGTGCCAGCAGTTTTGGGGAGAACGAAAAACTGTTTTTT.

The V and J genes are TRBV5-6 and TRBJ2-5, with 8 bases aligning to TRBD2. Germline trimming cut 0 bases from V and 5 bases from J; bases unmatched to any gene: 9. Germline V gene lookup returns CDR1 SGHDT and CDR2 YYEEEE. This CDR3 spans 16 amino acids. CDR3 DNA: TGTGCCAGCAGCTTGGCATTCAGCGGGAGTGGTGAGACCCAGTACTTC. Translating gives CASSLAFSGSGETQYF.

This chain connects TRBV19 to TRBJ1-2; the D gene is possibly TRBD1 (5 bases). The V end lost 3 bases, the J end lost 2 bases, and 10 bases lay between the germline ends. Looked up from germline, CDR1 is LNHDA and CDR2 is SQIVND (reference sequence). This CDR3 is built from 14 residues. CDR3 region: CASSISRGNYGYTF. The CDR3 DNA reads as TGTGCCAGTAGTATTAGTCGGGGCAACTATGGCTACACCTTC.

This clone was seen a few times. Mismatch with germline at one junction end may stem from a read error. The chain's CDR3 is CSVEASYGQYF. DNA for the CDR3: TGCAGCGTTGAGGCCTCCTACGGGCAGTACTTC. The chain carries TRBV29-1 and TRBJ2-7, with D unclear. This CDR3 comprises 11 residues. Germline-derived CDR1 and CDR2 are SQVTM and ANQGSEA.

The chain uses TRBV11-3 and TRBJ1-1, with TRBD1 as a possible D gene (5 bases). The CDR3 runs 13 residues. Trimming took 0 bases from V and 7 from J, leaving 9 bases between them. Germline V gives CDR1 SGHNT, CDR2 YENEEA. The CDR3 nucleotides are TGTGCCAGCAGCTTAGATCATACAGGTGAAGCTTTCTTT. This translates into CASSLDHTGEAFF.

The V call is TRBV5-4, the J call TRBJ2-7; unclear D gene. Deletions cut 4 bases from V and 1 base from J, with 9 bases between. Germline V gene sequence: CDR1 SGHNT, CDR2 YYREEE (reference sequence). The CDR3 extends over 13 amino acids. The CDR3 loop reads CASSKKDSYEQYF. The CDR3, as DNA: TGTGCCAGCAGCAAGAAGGATTCCTACGAGCAGTACTTC.

This clone is termed medium-sized (0.01 to 0.1%). The rearrangement joins TRBV28 to TRBJ1-1; unclear D gene. V was cut by 5 bases and J by 0 bases, with 10 bases left in between. Germline V gene lookup returns CDR1 MDHEN and CDR2 SYDVKM. This CDR3 is 14 amino acids long. The CDR3 region has the DNA TGTGCCAGCAGTCCCCGGACGGTGAACACTGAAGCTTTCTTT. Translating gives CASSPRTVNTEAFF. The whole variable domain, filled in from reference TRBV28 and TRBJ1-1, reads DVKVTQSSRYLVKRTGEKVFLECVQDMDHENMFWYRQDPGLGLRLIYFSYDVKMKEKGDIPEGYSVSREKKERFSLILESASTNQTSMYLCASSPRTVNTEAFFGQGTRLTVV.

This clone has just a few counts. The J gene is TRBJ2-3, the V gene TRBV5-4, with a possible D match to TRBD1 (5 bases). In germline, CDR1 is SGHNT, CDR2 YYREEE (reference sequence). With 4 bases removed from V and 0 bases from J, the gap between germline ends came to 12 bases. This CDR3 is 15 amino acids long. The CDR3 nucleotides are TGTGCCAGCAGCCAAGAGCAGGGAAGCACAGATACGCAGTATTTT. This translates into CASSQEQGSTDTQYF. Complete variable domain (other parts from reference TRBV5-4 and TRBJ2-3): ETGVTQSPTHLIKTRGQQVTLRCSSQSGHNTVSWYQQALGQGPQFIFQYYREEENGRGNFPPRFSGLQFPNYSSELNVNALELDDSALYLCASSQEQGSTDTQYFGPGTRLTVL.

The chain carries TRBV28 and TRBJ1-1; possibly TRBD1 for D (6 bases). The CDR3 is 15 amino acids. The germline V gene encodes CDR1 MDHEN and CDR2 SYDVKM. V lost 6 bases to trimming and J lost 2 bases, with 16 bases between them. CDR3 amino acids: CASRDSGGFNTEAFF. The CDR3 region has the DNA TGTGCCAGCAGGGACTCTGGGGGCTTCAACACTGAAGCTTTCTTT.